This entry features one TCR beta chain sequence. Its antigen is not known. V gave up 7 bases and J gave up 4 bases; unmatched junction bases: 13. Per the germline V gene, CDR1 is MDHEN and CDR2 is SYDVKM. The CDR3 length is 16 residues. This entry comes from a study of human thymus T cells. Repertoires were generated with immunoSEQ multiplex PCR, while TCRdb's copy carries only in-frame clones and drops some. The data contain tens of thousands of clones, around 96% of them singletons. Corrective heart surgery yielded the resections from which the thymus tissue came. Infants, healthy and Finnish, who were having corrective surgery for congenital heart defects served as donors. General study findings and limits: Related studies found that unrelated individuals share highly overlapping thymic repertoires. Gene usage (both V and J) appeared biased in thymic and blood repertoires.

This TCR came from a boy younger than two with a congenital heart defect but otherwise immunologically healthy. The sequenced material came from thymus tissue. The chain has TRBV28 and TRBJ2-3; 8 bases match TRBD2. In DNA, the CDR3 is TGTGCCAGCAAAGCCGGGCGGGAGGCTCGCCCAGATACGCAGTATTTT. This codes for CASKAGREARPDTQYF. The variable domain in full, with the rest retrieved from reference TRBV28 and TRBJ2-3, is DVKVTQSSRYLVKRTGEKVFLECVQDMDHENMFWYRQDPGLGLRLIYFSYDVKMKEKGDIPEGYSVSREKKERFSLILESASTNQTSMYLCASKAGREARPDTQYFGPGTRLTVL.